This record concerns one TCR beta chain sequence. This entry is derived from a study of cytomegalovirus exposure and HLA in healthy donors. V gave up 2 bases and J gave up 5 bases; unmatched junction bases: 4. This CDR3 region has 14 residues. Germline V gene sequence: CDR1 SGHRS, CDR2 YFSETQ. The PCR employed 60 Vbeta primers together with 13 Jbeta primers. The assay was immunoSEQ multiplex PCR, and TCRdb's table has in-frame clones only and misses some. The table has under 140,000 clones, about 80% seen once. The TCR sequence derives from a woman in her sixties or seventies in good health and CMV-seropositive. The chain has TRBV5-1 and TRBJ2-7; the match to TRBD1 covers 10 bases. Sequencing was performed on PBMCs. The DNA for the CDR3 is TGCGCCAGCAGCTTACTGACAGGGGGCAACGAGCAGTACTTC. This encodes CASSLLTGGNEQYF.